This is a list of T cell receptor beta chains from one sample in a study of OX40 agonist ivuxolimab in advanced cancers. The assay was immunoSEQ multiplex PCR, and TCRdb's table has in-frame clones only and misses some. Seen here are roughly 81,000 clones, roughly 91% observed once, and the top ten hold 0.47%. Specimen: CD4+ or CD8+ T cells sorted from blood, collected in a trial of the OX40 agonist ivuxolimab. The origin of the receptors is an adult with an advanced solid tumor such as melanoma, head and neck, liver or kidney cancer. CDR3s include the opening cysteine and the closing phenylalanine or tryptophan. The order of the fields is CDR3 protein, CDR3 DNA, clone size, V gene, J gene, D gene. The D gene is left open where the match is weak. Clone size is not always given. Where it is, it says once, few, many or a class for expanded clones.

cdr3_aa: CATGSNYGYTF; cdr3_nt: TGTGCCACCGGGAGTAACTATGGCTACACCTTC; clone_size: .; v_call: TRBV28; j_call: TRBJ1-2; d_call: .
cdr3_aa: CASSTGTGSNEQFF; cdr3_nt: TGTGCCAGCAGCACCGGGACAGGATCAAATGAGCAGTTCTTC; clone_size: .; v_call: TRBV7-3; j_call: TRBJ2-1; d_call: TRBD1
cdr3_aa: CASSRGLAGDYEQYF; cdr3_nt: TGTGCCAGTAGTAGGGGACTAGCGGGGGACTACGAGCAGTACTTC; clone_size: .; v_call: TRBV19; j_call: TRBJ2-7; d_call: TRBD2
cdr3_aa: CASSKTYSNQPQHF; cdr3_nt: TGTGCCAGCTCCAAAACGTATAGCAATCAGCCCCAGCATTTT; clone_size: .; v_call: TRBV6-5; j_call: TRBJ1-5; d_call: .
cdr3_aa: CASTPGGYGYTF; cdr3_nt: TGTGCCAGCACGCCCGGAGGATATGGCTACACCTTC; clone_size: .; v_call: TRBV5-8; j_call: TRBJ1-2; d_call: .
cdr3_aa: CASSPPSHGLAQYF; cdr3_nt: TGTGCCAGCAGCCCCCCGTCCCATGGTTTGGCGCAGTATTTT; clone_size: once; v_call: TRBV11-2; j_call: TRBJ2-3; d_call: .
cdr3_aa: CASSLTGRSTDTQYF; cdr3_nt: TGTGCCAGCAGCTTGACAGGGCGAAGCACAGATACGCAGTATTTT; clone_size: .; v_call: TRBV5-5; j_call: TRBJ2-3; d_call: .
cdr3_aa: CASSGTGNQPQHF; cdr3_nt: TGTGCCAGTAGCGGGACAGGCAATCAGCCCCAGCATTTT; clone_size: .; v_call: TRBV19; j_call: TRBJ1-5; d_call: TRBD1
cdr3_aa: CASSRSNTDTQYF; cdr3_nt: TGTGCCAGCTCACGTTCCAATACAGATACGCAGTATTTT; clone_size: .; v_call: TRBV18; j_call: TRBJ2-3; d_call: .
cdr3_aa: CASSEAMWGGTDTQYF; cdr3_nt: TGTGCCAGCAGTGAAGCAATGTGGGGGGGCACAGATACGCAGTATTTT; clone_size: .; v_call: TRBV6-1; j_call: TRBJ2-3; d_call: .
cdr3_aa: CASSQQGHRGKTYEQYF; cdr3_nt: TGTGCCAGTAGTCAACAGGGACATCGAGGGAAGACCTACGAGCAGTACTTC; clone_size: .; v_call: TRBV19; j_call: TRBJ2-7; d_call: .
cdr3_aa: CASSPPYGYTF; cdr3_nt: TGTGCCAGCAGCCCGCCCTATGGCTACACCTTC; clone_size: .; v_call: TRBV7-2; j_call: TRBJ1-2; d_call: .
cdr3_aa: CASSLMAGSRTEAFF; cdr3_nt: TGTGCCAGCAGCTTGATGGCAGGGTCGCGCACTGAAGCTTTCTTT; clone_size: .; v_call: TRBV5-6; j_call: TRBJ1-1; d_call: .
cdr3_aa: CAISPRTGPGYTF; cdr3_nt: TGTGCCATCAGCCCAAGGACAGGGCCAGGCTACACCTTC; clone_size: few; v_call: TRBV10-3; j_call: TRBJ1-2; d_call: TRBD1
cdr3_aa: CASSQEARGSYEQYF; cdr3_nt: TGCGCCAGCAGCCAAGAGGCCAGGGGGTCCTACGAGCAGTACTTC; clone_size: .; v_call: TRBV4-3; j_call: TRBJ2-7; d_call: TRBD1
cdr3_aa: CASSAAGSGNTIYF; cdr3_nt: TGTGCCAGCAGTGCCGCAGGGTCTGGAAACACCATATATTTT; clone_size: .; v_call: TRBV28; j_call: TRBJ1-3; d_call: .
cdr3_aa: CASSYRQTGYTF; cdr3_nt: TGTGCCAGCAGTTATCGACAAACAGGCTACACCTTC; clone_size: .; v_call: TRBV6-1; j_call: TRBJ1-2; d_call: .
cdr3_aa: CASSASAIGAFSGSYEGGYF; cdr3_nt: TGTGCCAGCTCAGCTTCGGCCATCGGCGCCTTTAGTGGGTCCTACGAGGGGGGGTACTTC; clone_size: .; v_call: TRBV5-4; j_call: TRBJ2-7; d_call: .
cdr3_aa: CASRAGQGETQYF; cdr3_nt: TGTGCCAGTAGGGCGGGACAGGGGGAGACCCAGTACTTC; clone_size: .; v_call: TRBV10-3; j_call: TRBJ2-5; d_call: TRBD1
cdr3_aa: CASSYEQGRLDGYTF; cdr3_nt: TGTGCCAGCAGTTACGAACAGGGGAGACTCGATGGCTACACCTTC; clone_size: .; v_call: TRBV6-5; j_call: TRBJ1-2; d_call: TRBD1
cdr3_aa: CSVVGKNDYGYTF; cdr3_nt: TGCAGCGTTGTGGGCAAAAATGACTATGGCTACACCTTC; clone_size: .; v_call: TRBV29-1; j_call: TRBJ1-2; d_call: .
cdr3_aa: CASNAGDRGLSGNTIYF; cdr3_nt: TGTGCCAGCAACGCGGGCGACAGGGGGCTCTCTGGAAACACCATATATTTT; clone_size: .; v_call: TRBV7-9; j_call: TRBJ1-3; d_call: TRBD1
cdr3_aa: CASSYRDRDYGYTF; cdr3_nt: TGTGCCAGCAGTTACCGGGACAGGGACTATGGCTACACCTTC; clone_size: .; v_call: TRBV6-5; j_call: TRBJ1-2; d_call: TRBD1
cdr3_aa: CASTGTITTDTQYF; cdr3_nt: TGTGCCAGTACCGGAACTATAACCACAGATACGCAGTATTTT; clone_size: .; v_call: TRBV19; j_call: TRBJ2-3; d_call: .